The source of this T cell receptor (beta chain) is a study of tumor and adjacent non-tumor tissue in lung cancer. Whole-study findings and limits: In normal lung, the top 100 clones were significantly more dominant than in tumor.

A remark on this clonotype: The antigen is undetermined. The conserved closing phenylalanine or tryptophan is absent in this CDR3, likely reflecting a read error.

The library came from three nested PCR rounds adapted from ARM-PCR protocols. TCRdb reprocessed the multiplex PCR reads with MiXCR, giving one entry per CDR3 protein. Of roughly 220,000 distinct CDR3 sequences detected, roughly 70% appear once; the ten largest clones hold around 25%. The junction had 9 bases not matched to a gene; V was cut back by 4 bases and J by 7 bases. Germline loops: CDR1 SGHDN, CDR2 FVKESK. CDR3 length: 15 amino acids. This sample's RNA came from whole unsorted tissue. The receptor's source is a man in his sixties with non-small cell lung cancer. This chain joins TRBV14 and TRBJ2-1, with 8 bases that match TRBD2. Sequences were obtained from lung tumor tissue. The CDR3 bases are TGTGCCAGCAGCCGTAGCGGGGTGAGGGGAAATGAGCAGTTCATC. It specifies CASSRSGVRGNEQFI.